The 26 T cell receptor beta chains in this list originate from one sample, sequenced in a study of blood T cells in healthy people across ages. Then a second PCR, running about 7 to 11 cycles, was carried out with a sample-barcoded 5' primer and a J-beta primer mix. TCRdb processed the 5' RACE reads anew with MiXCR; each CDR3 protein has one entry. This table holds around 1,000,000 distinct CDR3 sequences, 35% to 45% found once. Sequencing input: blood. The receptors stem from a man aged 18 to 30 in good health.

V gene TRBV20-1 combines with J gene TRBJ2-3; TRBD1 is a possible D gene (5 bases). CDR3 length equals 15 residues. Trimming cost V 5 bases and J 2 bases, with 17 bases left between them. CDR1 is DFQATT and CDR2 is SNEGSKA in the germline V gene (reference sequence). The CDR3 DNA follows: TGCAGTGCTCCCAGATTTGACAGTCCCACAGATACGCAGTATTTT. Protein product: CSAPRFDSPTDTQYF.

As to this clonotype: Its ends do not fully match the called genes, so a read error is possible. The rearrangement joins TRBV7-9 to TRBJ1-1, with TRBD1 as a possible D gene (6 bases). The germline gives CDR1 SEHNR, CDR2 FQNEAQ (reference sequence). The CDR3 extends over 14 amino acids. This CDR3 is CVSSLTGLNTEAFF. The CDR3 region has the DNA TGTGTCAGCAGCTTGACAGGCCTGAACACTGAAGCTTTCTTT.

In its sample, this clonotype was seen once. The chain is built from TRBV19 and TRBJ1-1; possibly TRBD1 for D (5 bases). CDR3 length: 14 amino acids. Per germline, CDR1 LNHDA and CDR2 SQIVND (reference sequence). The V end lost 6 bases, the J end lost 5 bases, and 16 bases lay between the germline ends. The CDR3 protein is CASRRTEEGTEAFF. The CDR3 region has the DNA TGTGCCAGTAGACGGACGGAGGAGGGGACTGAAGCTTTCTTT.

This sequence joins TRBV9 and TRBJ2-1; tentative D call: TRBD1 (6 bases). V was shortened by 2 bases and J by 6 bases, with 15 bases between the two germline ends. This CDR3 spans 15 amino acids. Germline V CDR1 and CDR2: SGDLS, YYNGEE. CDR3 nucleotide sequence: TGTGCCAGCAGCGTTGGGGGCAACGGACGCAATGAGCAGTTCTTC. As protein: CASSVGGNGRNEQFF.

The V gene is TRBV18, the J gene TRBJ2-7; 8 nucleotides align to TRBD1. Germline trimming cut 4 bases from V and 5 bases from J; bases unmatched to any gene: 4. The CDR3 length is 13 residues. CDR1 KGHSH and CDR2 LQKENI come from the germline V gene. CDR3 nucleotide sequence: TGTGCCAGCTCACGAGCACAGGGGGACGAGCAGTACTTC. It encodes CASSRAQGDEQYF.

The gene calls are TRBV20-1 and TRBJ2-3, with D perhaps matching TRBD1 (5 bases). The CDR3 is 14 residues long. The V and J ends lost 5 bases and 4 bases respectively, with 16 bases between them. Germline CDR1 DFQATT, CDR2 SNEGSKA (reference sequence). CDR3 DNA: TGCAGTGCTTGGACACCGAGACCTCCAGATACGCAGTATTTT. Residues: CSAWTPRPPDTQYF.

In its sample, this clonotype was seen a few times. The chain links TRBV5-1 to TRBJ1-2; 9 nucleotides match TRBD1. The junction had 7 bases not matched to a gene; V was cut back by 4 bases and J by 3 bases. Germline V CDR1 and CDR2: SGHRS, YFSETQ. CDR3 length equals 15 residues. CDR3 sequence: CASSHGTGLDYGYTF. The CDR3 coding sequence is TGCGCCAGCAGCCATGGGACAGGGTTAGACTATGGCTACACCTTC. The whole variable domain, filled in from reference TRBV5-1 and TRBJ1-2, reads KAGVTQTPRYLIKTRGQQVTLSCSPISGHRSVSWYQQTPGQGLQFLFEYFSETQRNKGNFPGRFSGRQFSNSRSEMNVSTLELGDSALYLCASSHGTGLDYGYTFGSGTRLTVV.

This clonotype was recorded once. This rearrangement joins TRBV29-1 to TRBJ2-3; TRBD1 is a possible D gene (6 bases). Germline CDR1 reads SQVTM; CDR2 reads ANQGSEA. The CDR3 totals 15 residues. CDR3 amino acids: CSSPRDTLFTDTQYF. In DNA form, the CDR3 reads TGCAGTTCCCCCAGGGACACACTTTTCACAGATACGCAGTATTTT.

This clonotype came up a few times. One junction end does not reproduce the germline sequence, and a read error may be involved. The rearrangement uses TRBV6-5 and TRBJ1-6; D possibly corresponds to TRBD1 (6 bases). Germline assignment: CDR1 MNHEY and CDR2 SVGAGI. CDR3 size: 16 residues. DNA of the CDR3: TGTGCCAGCAGTTACCCTGACTGGGACAAGAATTCACCCCCCCACTTT. Translating gives CASSYPDWDKNSPPHF.

J is TRBJ1-4 and V is TRBV5-1, with unresolved D. This CDR3 region has 18 residues. Germline V gives CDR1 SGHRS, CDR2 YFSETQ. The V and J ends lost 1 base and 3 bases respectively, with 19 bases between them. The CDR3 nucleotides read TGCGCCAGCAGCTTGATAGGATACAGAGCGGCAGCTAATGAAAAACTGTTTTTT. Translation gives CASSLIGYRAAANEKLFF.

This clonotype was recorded a few times. The chain recombines TRBV7-2 with TRBJ2-3, with 10 bases aligning to TRBD1. This CDR3 contains 16 residues. CDR1 and CDR2 from the germline V gene are SGHTA and FQGNSA. Unmatched junction bases numbered 15, after V lost 5 bases and J lost 10 bases. Here the CDR3 reads CASSLIGQGVKGAQYF. The DNA of the CDR3 is TGTGCCAGCAGCCTAATCGGACAGGGGGTGAAAGGTGCGCAGTATTTT.

The V and J genes are TRBV5-5 and TRBJ2-6, with TRBD1 identical over 9 bases. The V gene end was trimmed by 2 bases and the J gene end by 0 bases; junction bases not matched to a gene: 6. Germline-derived CDR1 and CDR2 are SGHKS and YYEKEE (reference sequence). CDR3 size: 18 residues. This CDR3 reads CASSLTGQGISGANVLTF. CDR3 DNA sequence: TGTGCCAGCAGCTTAACGGGACAGGGAATCTCTGGGGCCAACGTCCTGACTTTC.

This clonotype showed up just a few times. The chain links TRBV5-1 to TRBJ1-2; TRBD1 is a possible D gene (5 bases). Trimming shortened V by 3 bases and J by 4 bases, and 16 bases separated the two germline ends. CDR3 size: 15 residues. Looked up from germline, CDR1 is SGHRS and CDR2 is YFSETQ. The CDR3 DNA is TGCGCCAGCAGCTCCTCAGGGTCGTGGAGCTATGGCTACACCTTC. This translates into CASSSSGSWSYGYTF.

The chain couples TRBV25-1 to TRBJ1-1, with D unresolved. Germline V gene data show CDR1 as MGHDK and CDR2 as SYGVNS. The germline V and J ends were trimmed by 3 bases and 10 bases, with 15 bases remaining between them. CDR3 size: 13 residues. The DNA of the CDR3 is TGTGCCAGCAGTGATATTCGGGTGACGTTAGCTTTCTTT. Translated, it gives CASSDIRVTLAFF.

This rearrangement joins TRBV4-2 to TRBJ1-1; TRBD1 matches at 7 bases. The CDR3 totals 16 residues. Germline V CDR1 and CDR2: LGHNA, YNFKEQ. The J segment lost 4 bases and the V segment lost 1 base, leaving 9 bases of the junction unmatched. The CDR3 loop reads CASSQGGGAMATEAFF. As DNA, the CDR3 is TGTGCCAGCAGCCAAGGAGGGGGCGCGATGGCCACTGAAGCTTTCTTT.

This chain uses TRBV28 with TRBJ2-2; 8 nucleotides align to TRBD2. This CDR3 has 16 amino acids. Germline V gives CDR1 MDHEN, CDR2 SYDVKM. V lost 3 bases, J lost 7 bases, and 10 bases stayed unmatched. The CDR3 is CASSFPEVTSGGELFF. In nucleotides, the CDR3 is TGTGCCAGCAGTTTCCCGGAAGTCACTAGCGGCGGGGAGCTGTTTTTT.

The count of this clonotype is one. A much larger clone lies one base from this, so it may be a read error. The chain employs TRBV10-3 and TRBJ2-1; D might be TRBD2 (5 bases). The germline gives CDR1 ENHRY, CDR2 SYGVKD. This CDR3 contains 15 residues. The CDR3 region is CAIRLDASSYKEQFF. As DNA, the CDR3 is TGTGCCATCAGATTGGACGCTAGCTCCTACAAGGAGCAGTTCTTC.

J is TRBJ1-1 and V is TRBV20-1; TRBD1 might be the D (5 bases). Trimming pared 8 bases from V and 5 bases from J, leaving 18 bases between. CDR1 is DFQATT, CDR2 SNEGSKA, per germline (reference sequence). This CDR3 has 13 residues. The CDR3 reads CSTNFGGGTEAFF. In DNA, the CDR3 is TGCAGTACAAATTTCGGGGGAGGGACTGAAGCTTTCTTT.

The V call is TRBV20-1, the J call TRBJ2-3, with TRBD2 identical over 7 bases. Germline values: CDR1 DFQATT, CDR2 SNEGSKA (reference sequence). The length of the CDR3 is 15 residues. V lost 3 bases to trimming and J lost 2 bases; unmatched junction nucleotides: 8. CDR3 sequence (DNA): TGCAGTGCTAGCAGGCGGGACTACCCCACAGATACGCAGTATTTT. Its protein product is CSASRRDYPTDTQYF.

DNA for the CDR3: TGCAGTGCTAGAGACAGACAGGGAGGCCAAGAGACCCAGTACTTC. Amino acid sequence: CSARDRQGGQETQYF. The genes are TRBV20-1 and TRBJ2-5, with a tentative D call TRBD1 (7 bases). Germline CDR1 reads DFQATT; CDR2 reads SNEGSKA (reference sequence). This CDR3 contains 15 residues. The ends were cut back, 0 bases at V and 1 base at J, with 12 bases in the middle.

The gene calls are TRBV18 and TRBJ1-4; no clear D. V lost 6 bases and J lost 0, with 14 bases in between. Germline V gene lookup returns CDR1 KGHSH and CDR2 LQKENI. CDR3 length: 16 residues. CDR3: CASSPQTETTNEKLFF. CDR3 in DNA: TGTGCCAGCTCTCCCCAGACCGAGACAACTAATGAAAAACTGTTTTTT.

This clonotype has just one count. The V and J genes are TRBV25-1 and TRBJ1-3; no reliable D call. V was pared by 6 bases and J by 5 bases, with 14 bases between. This CDR3 is 14 amino acids long. Germline V gene data show CDR1 as MGHDK and CDR2 as SYGVNS. The CDR3 reads CASRDAGIRNTIYF. The CDR3 DNA reads TGTGCCAGCAGAGACGCAGGAATTCGAAACACCATATATTTT.

The chain is built from TRBV3-1 and TRBJ2-2, with D perhaps TRBD1 (6 bases). The V gene lost 3 bases and the J gene lost 6 bases, with 14 bases spanning the gap. The germline gives CDR1 LGHDT, CDR2 YNNKEL (reference sequence). The CDR3 runs to 15 residues. Here the CDR3 reads CASSHYDWGPGELFF. CDR3 nucleotide sequence: TGTGCCAGCAGCCATTACGACTGGGGGCCCGGGGAGCTGTTTTTT.

Of note for this clonotype: An end of the junction differs from the germline gene, which may be a read error. Written as DNA, the CDR3 is TGTGCCATCAGTGTCACCAGGGGAACCTACAAGCAGTATTTC. Translated: CAISVTRGTYKQYF. J is TRBJ2-5 and V is TRBV10-3; a weak D match, TRBD1 (6 bases). Germline V gene sequence: CDR1 ENHRY, CDR2 SYGVKD. This CDR3 has 14 residues.

The gene calls are TRBV14 and TRBJ2-3, with D maybe TRBD2 (5 bases). The CDR3 has 14 amino acids. Germline V gives CDR1 SGHDN, CDR2 FVKESK. Trimming pared 3 bases from V and 1 base from J, leaving 8 bases between. CDR3 loop: CASSHSGRTDTQYF. The CDR3 DNA is TGTGCCAGCAGCCACAGCGGCCGCACAGATACGCAGTATTTT.

On this clonotype: Given a much more abundant clone one base away, this may be a read error. The V gene is TRBV5-1, the J gene TRBJ2-5; D may be TRBD1 (5 bases). Germline-derived CDR1 and CDR2 are SGHRS and YFSETQ. The CDR3 contains 14 residues. This CDR3 reads CASSLGHFQATQYF. In DNA form, the CDR3 reads TGCGCCAGCAGCTTAGGACATTTCCAAGCGACCCAGTACTTC.